Below, one T cell receptor beta chain is given with its context. Using immunoSEQ multiplex PCR, the repertoire was profiled, and TCRdb retains in-frame clones only, with some absent. The sample lists about 210,000 clones; around four fifths were seen once. The data originate from a study of blood T cell repertoires in COVID-19. Trimming removed 0 bases from V and 4 bases from J, with 15 bases in between. The germline gives CDR1 SGHNT, CDR2 YYREEE (reference sequence). The CDR3 is made up of 16 amino acids. The TCR comes from a woman aged 50 to 65 with acute or convalescent COVID-19. The source material was peripheral blood. This chain links TRBV5-4 with TRBJ2-3, with D perhaps matching TRBD2 (6 bases). Written as DNA, the CDR3 is TGTGCCAGCAGCTTGGAGGCTAGCGCCGAGGCAGATACGCAGTATTTT. This codes for CASSLEASAEADTQYF.